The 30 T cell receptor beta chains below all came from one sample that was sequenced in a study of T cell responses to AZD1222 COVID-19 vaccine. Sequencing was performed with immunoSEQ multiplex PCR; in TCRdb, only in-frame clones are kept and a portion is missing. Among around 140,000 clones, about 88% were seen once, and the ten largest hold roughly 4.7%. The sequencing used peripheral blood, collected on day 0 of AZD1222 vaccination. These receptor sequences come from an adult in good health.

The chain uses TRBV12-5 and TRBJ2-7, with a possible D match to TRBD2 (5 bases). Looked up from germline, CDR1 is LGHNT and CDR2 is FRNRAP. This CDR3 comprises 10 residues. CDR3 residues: CVPRPGGQYF. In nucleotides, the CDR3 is TGTGTACCGCGCCCAGGAGGGCAGTACTTC.

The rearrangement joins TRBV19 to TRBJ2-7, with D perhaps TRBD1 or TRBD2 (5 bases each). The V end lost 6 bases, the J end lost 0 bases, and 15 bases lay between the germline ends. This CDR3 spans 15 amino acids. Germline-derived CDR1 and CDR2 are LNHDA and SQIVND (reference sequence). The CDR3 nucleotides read TGTGCCAGTAGCGCCGAGAGGGGTAGCTCCTACGAGCAGTACTTC. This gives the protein CASSAERGSSYEQYF.

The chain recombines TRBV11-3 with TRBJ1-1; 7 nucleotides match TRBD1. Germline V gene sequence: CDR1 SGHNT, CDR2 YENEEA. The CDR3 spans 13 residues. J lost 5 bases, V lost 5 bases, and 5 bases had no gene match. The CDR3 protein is CASSTRGGTEAFF. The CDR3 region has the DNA TGTGCCAGCAGCACCAGGGGGGGGACTGAAGCTTTCTTT.

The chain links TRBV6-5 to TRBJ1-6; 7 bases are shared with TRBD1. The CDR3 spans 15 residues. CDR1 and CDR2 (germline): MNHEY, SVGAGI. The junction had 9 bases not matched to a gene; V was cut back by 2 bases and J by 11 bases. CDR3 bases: TGTGCCAGCAGTTACCATTCGGGACAGTCGACACCCCTCCACTTT. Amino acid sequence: CASSYHSGQSTPLHF.

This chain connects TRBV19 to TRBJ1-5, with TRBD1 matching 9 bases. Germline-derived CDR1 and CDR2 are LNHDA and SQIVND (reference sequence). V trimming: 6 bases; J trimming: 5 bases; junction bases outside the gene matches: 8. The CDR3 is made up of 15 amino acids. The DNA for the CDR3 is TGTGCCAGTAGCTTAACAGGGGGCGGACATCAGCCCCAGCATTTT. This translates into CASSLTGGGHQPQHF.

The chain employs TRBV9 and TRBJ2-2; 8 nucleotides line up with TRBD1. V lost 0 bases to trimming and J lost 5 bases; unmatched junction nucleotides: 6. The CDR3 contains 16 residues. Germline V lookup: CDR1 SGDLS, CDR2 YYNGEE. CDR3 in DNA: TGTGCCAGCAGCGTAGCACCCCGGACAGGGACCGGGGAGCTGTTTTTT. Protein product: CASSVAPRTGTGELFF. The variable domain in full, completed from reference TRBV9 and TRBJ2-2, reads DSGVTQTPKHLITATGQRVTLRCSPRSGDLSVYWYQQSLDQGLQFLIQYYNGEERAKGNILERFSAQQFPDLHSELNLSSLELGDSALYFCASSVAPRTGTGELFFGEGSRLTVL.

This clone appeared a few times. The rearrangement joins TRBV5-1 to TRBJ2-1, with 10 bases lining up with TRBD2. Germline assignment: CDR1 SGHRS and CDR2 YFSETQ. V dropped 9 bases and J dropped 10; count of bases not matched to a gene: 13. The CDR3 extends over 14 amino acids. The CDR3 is CATRTSGPSGEQFF. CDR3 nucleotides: TGCGCCACTCGGACTAGCGGCCCTAGTGGGGAGCAGTTCTTC.

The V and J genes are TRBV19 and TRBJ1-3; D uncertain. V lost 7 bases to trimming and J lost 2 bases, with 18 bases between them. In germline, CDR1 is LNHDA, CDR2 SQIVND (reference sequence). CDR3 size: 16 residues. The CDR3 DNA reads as TGTGCCAGTACCGAAGGAGTTGGCCAGCCTGGAAACACCATATATTTT. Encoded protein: CASTEGVGQPGNTIYF. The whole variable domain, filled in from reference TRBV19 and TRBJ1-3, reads DGGITQSPKYLFRKEGQNVTLSCEQNLNHDAMYWYRQDPGQGLRLIYYSQIVNDFQKGDIAEGYSVSREKKESFPLTVTSAQKNPTAFYLCASTEGVGQPGNTIYFGEGSWLTVV.

The CDR3 coding sequence is TGTGCCAGCAGTTCCGGCCTTGGCGGAGCTAATGAAAAACTGTTTTTT. This gives the protein CASSSGLGGANEKLFF. This sequence joins TRBV6-6 and TRBJ1-4; D ambiguous. CDR1 and CDR2 from the germline V gene are MNHNY and SVGAGI (reference sequence). V lost 4 bases, J lost 3 bases, and 15 bases lay in between. This CDR3 has 16 amino acids.

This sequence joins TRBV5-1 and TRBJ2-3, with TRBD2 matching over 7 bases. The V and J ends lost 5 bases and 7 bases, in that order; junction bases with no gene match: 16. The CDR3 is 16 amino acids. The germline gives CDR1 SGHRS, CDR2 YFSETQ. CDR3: CASRDQAGTTLNTQYF. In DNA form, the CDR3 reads TGCGCCAGCAGGGATCAAGCGGGAACCACCCTCAATACGCAGTATTTT.

The CDR3 DNA reads as TGTGCCAGCAGAGGATTTCCCTATAATTCACCCCTCCACTTT. Its protein is CASRGFPYNSPLHF. The chain recombines TRBV27 with TRBJ1-6; unclear D gene. V shed 6 bases and J shed 2 bases, with 8 bases lying between them. This CDR3 spans 14 amino acids. Germline V gene data show CDR1 as MNHEY and CDR2 as SMNVEV (reference sequence).

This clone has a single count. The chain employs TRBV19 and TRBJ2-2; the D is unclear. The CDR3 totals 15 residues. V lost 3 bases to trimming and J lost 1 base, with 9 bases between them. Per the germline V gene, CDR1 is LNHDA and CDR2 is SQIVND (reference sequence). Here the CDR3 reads CASSMSLMNTGELFF. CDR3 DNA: TGTGCCAGTAGTATGAGTCTCATGAACACCGGGGAGCTGTTTTTT.

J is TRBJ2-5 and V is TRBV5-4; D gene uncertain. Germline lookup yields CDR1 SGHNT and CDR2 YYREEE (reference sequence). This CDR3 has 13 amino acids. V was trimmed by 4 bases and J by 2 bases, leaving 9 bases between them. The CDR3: CASSGQIQETQYF. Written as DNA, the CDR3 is TGTGCCAGCAGCGGGCAGATACAAGAGACCCAGTACTTC.

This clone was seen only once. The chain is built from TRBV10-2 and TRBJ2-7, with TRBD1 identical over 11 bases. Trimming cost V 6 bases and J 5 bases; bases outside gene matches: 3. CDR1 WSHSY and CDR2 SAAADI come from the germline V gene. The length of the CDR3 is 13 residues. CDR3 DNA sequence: TGCGCCAGCAGCAGGACAGGGGGCAACGAGCAGTACTTC. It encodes CASSRTGGNEQYF.

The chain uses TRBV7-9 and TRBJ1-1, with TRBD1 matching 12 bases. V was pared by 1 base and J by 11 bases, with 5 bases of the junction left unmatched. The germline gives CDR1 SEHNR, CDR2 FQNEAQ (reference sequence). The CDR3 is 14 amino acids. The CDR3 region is CASSLEGQGARAFF. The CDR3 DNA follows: TGTGCCAGCAGCTTAGAGGGACAGGGGGCGCGGGCTTTCTTT.

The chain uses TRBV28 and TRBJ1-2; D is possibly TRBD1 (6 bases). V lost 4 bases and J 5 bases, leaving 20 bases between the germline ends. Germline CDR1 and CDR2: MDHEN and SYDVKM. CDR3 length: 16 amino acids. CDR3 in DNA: TGTGCCAGCAGTTCCCGGACAGCCACTCTGAGGTATGGCTACACCTTC. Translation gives CASSSRTATLRYGYTF.

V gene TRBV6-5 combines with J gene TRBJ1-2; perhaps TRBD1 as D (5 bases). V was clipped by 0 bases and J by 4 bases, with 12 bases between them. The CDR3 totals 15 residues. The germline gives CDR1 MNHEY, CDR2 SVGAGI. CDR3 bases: TGTGCCAGCAGTTACTCGTGGGGCCGGTCCTATGGCTACACCTTC. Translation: CASSYSWGRSYGYTF.

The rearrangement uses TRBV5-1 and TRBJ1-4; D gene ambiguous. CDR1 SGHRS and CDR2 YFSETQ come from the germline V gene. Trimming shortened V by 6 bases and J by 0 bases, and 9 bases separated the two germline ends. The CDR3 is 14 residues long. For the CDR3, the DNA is TGCGCCAGCAAGGTCACTGCAACTAATGAAAAACTGTTTTTT. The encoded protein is CASKVTATNEKLFF.

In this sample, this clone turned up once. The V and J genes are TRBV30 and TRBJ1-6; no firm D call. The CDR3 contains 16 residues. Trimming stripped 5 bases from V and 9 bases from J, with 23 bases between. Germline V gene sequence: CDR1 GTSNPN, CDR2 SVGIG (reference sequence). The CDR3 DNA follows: TGTGCCTGGCTTCGGAAGGGCGCTGGCTTAGGTTCACCCCTCCACTTT. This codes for CAWLRKGAGLGSPLHF.

This CDR3 reads CASTREWSGTYQETQYF. The CDR3 coding sequence is TGTGCCAGTACCAGAGAGTGGAGCGGGACCTACCAAGAGACCCAGTACTTC. The gene calls are TRBV19 and TRBJ2-5; TRBD2 matches at 7 bases. CDR1 and CDR2 from the germline V gene are LNHDA and SQIVND (reference sequence). The junction had 14 bases not matched to a gene; V was cut back by 7 bases and J by 0 bases. This CDR3 is 17 amino acids long.

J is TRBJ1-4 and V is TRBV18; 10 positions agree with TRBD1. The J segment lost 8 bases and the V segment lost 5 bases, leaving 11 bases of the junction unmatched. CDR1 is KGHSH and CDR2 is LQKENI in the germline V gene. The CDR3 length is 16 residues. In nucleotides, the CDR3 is TGTGCCAGCTCAGCTAAGCTGACAGGGGGCGGCGAAAAACTGTTTTTT. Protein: CASSAKLTGGGEKLFF.

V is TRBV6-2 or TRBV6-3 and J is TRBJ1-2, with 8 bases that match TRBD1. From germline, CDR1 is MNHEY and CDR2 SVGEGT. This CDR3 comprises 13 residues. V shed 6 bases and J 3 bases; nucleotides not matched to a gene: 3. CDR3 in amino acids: CASSTGGDYGYTF. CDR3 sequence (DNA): TGTGCCAGCAGCACAGGGGGAGACTATGGCTACACCTTC.

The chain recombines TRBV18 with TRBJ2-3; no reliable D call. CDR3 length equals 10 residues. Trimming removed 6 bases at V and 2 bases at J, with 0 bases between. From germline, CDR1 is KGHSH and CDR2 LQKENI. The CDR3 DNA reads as TGTGCCAGCTCCACAGATACGCAGTATTTT. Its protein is CASSTDTQYF.

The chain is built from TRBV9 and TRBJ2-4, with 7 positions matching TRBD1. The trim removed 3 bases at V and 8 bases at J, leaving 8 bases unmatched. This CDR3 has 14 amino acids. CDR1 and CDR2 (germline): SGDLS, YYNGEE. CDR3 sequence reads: CASSGGTVGDIQYF. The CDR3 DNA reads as TGTGCCAGCAGCGGAGGGACAGTTGGGGACATTCAGTACTTC.

This CDR3 reads CASSELGQGAKNIQYF. The DNA for the CDR3 is TGTGCCAGCAGTGAATTGGGTCAGGGGGCCAAAAACATTCAGTACTTC. The V call is TRBV25-1, the J call TRBJ2-4; D is possibly TRBD1 (6 bases). Germline V gives CDR1 MGHDK, CDR2 SYGVNS. V lost 1 base, J lost 1 base, and 11 bases lay in between. This CDR3 has 16 amino acids.

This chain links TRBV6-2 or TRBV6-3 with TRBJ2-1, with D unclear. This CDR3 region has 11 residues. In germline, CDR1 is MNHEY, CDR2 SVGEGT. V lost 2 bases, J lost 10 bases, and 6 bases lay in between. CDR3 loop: CASSYTAEQFF. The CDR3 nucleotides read TGTGCCAGCAGTTACACGGCCGAGCAGTTCTTC.

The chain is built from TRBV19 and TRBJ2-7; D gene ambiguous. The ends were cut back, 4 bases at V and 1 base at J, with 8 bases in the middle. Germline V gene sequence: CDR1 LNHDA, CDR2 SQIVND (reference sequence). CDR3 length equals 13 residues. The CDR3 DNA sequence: TGTGCCAGTAGTAGGGGTGGTTCCTACGAGCAGTACTTC. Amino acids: CASSRGGSYEQYF.

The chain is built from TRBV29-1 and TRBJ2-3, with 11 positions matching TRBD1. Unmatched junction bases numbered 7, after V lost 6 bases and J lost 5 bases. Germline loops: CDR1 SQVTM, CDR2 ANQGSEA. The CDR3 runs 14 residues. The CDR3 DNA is TGCAGCGTGCCTCGGACAGGGGGCATAGATACGCAGTATTTT. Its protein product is CSVPRTGGIDTQYF.

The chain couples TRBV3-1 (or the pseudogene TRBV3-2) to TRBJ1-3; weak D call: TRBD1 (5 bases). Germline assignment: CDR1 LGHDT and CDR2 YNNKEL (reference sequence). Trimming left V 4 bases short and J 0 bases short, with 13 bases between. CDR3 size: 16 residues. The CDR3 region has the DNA TGTGCCAGCAGCCCTAGACAGACCATCTCTGGAAACACCATATATTTT. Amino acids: CASSPRQTISGNTIYF.

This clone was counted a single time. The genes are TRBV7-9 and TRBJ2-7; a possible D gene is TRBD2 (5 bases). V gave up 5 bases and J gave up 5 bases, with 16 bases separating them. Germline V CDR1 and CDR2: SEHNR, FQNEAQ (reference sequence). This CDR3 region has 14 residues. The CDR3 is CASSPTSTRNEQYF. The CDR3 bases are TGTGCCAGCAGCCCCACATCCACTAGAAACGAGCAGTACTTC.